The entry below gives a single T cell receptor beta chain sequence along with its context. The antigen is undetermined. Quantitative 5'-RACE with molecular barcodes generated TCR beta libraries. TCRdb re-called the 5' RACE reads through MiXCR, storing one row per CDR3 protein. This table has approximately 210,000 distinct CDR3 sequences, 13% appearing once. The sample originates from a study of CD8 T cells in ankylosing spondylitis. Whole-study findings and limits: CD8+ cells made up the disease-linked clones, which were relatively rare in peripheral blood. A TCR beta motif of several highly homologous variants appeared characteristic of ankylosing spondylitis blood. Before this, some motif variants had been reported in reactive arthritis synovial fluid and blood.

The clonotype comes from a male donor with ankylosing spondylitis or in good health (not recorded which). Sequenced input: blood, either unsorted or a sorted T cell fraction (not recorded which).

The DNA of the CDR3 is TGTGCCAGCAGTTTACGGCTAGCGGGATATGAGCAGTTCTTC. Amino acid sequence: CASSLRLAGYEQFF. The V gene is TRBV12-3 or TRBV12-4, the J gene TRBJ2-1; 9 positions match TRBD2. Trimming took 2 bases from V and 8 from J; bases not matched to a gene: 4. The CDR3 runs 14 residues.